These T cell receptor beta chains were read from a single sample in a study of low-dose radiotherapy and immunotherapy resistance in tumors. TCRdb used MiXCR to reprocess the reads, holding one entry per CDR3 protein. The sample includes 85,000 to 95,000 distinct CDR3 sequences, 20% to 25% seen only once; the top ten take 13%. The specimen comprised PBMCs, sampled after low-dose radiotherapy plus immunotherapy. The receptors here all came from a female donor with ovarian cancer. Each CDR3 is given with its conserved first and last residue. A D gene is named only where the DNA matches it firmly. The size of a clone is reported for some rows only, either as once, few or many, or as a class for expanded clones.

V,D,size,J,DNA,CDR3
TRBV5-6,.,many,TRBJ2-7,TGTGCCAGCAGCTTGGCGCCGGTTAGCTCCTACGAGCAGTACTTC,CASSLAPVSSYEQYF
TRBV7-2,.,.,TRBJ2-3,TGTGCCAGCGGCGCGAGGGGGGTCGATACGCAGTATTTT,CASGARGVDTQYF
TRBV6-5,.,many,TRBJ1-5,TGTGCCAGCAGTTACGTCGTAGGGAGCGATCAGCCCCAGCATTTT,CASSYVVGSDQPQHF
TRBV30,.,few,TRBJ1-2,TGTGCCTGGAGTGCAAGGGGCTATGGCTACACCTTC,CAWSARGYGYTF
TRBV4-1,TRBD1,many,TRBJ1-6,TGCGCCAGCAGCCAAGAGCGAATGGACAGGGGTTCACCCCTCCACTTT,CASSQERMDRGSPLHF
TRBV28,TRBD1,many,TRBJ2-7,TGTGCCAGCAGCCGGGACAGCTACGAGCAGTACTTC,CASSRDSYEQYF
TRBV11-3,.,many,TRBJ2-1,TGTGCCAGCAGCTTACTGCGCAGGGAAAACAATGAGCAGTTCTTC,CASSLLRRENNEQFF
TRBV20-1,.,many,TRBJ2-5,TGCAGTGCTAATGGGGGGACGGGAGAGACCCAGTACTTC,CSANGGTGETQYF
TRBV29-1,.,few,TRBJ2-1,TGCAGCCCTAGGACCGGCTACAATGAGCAGTTCTTC,CSPRTGYNEQFF
TRBV20-1,.,many,TRBJ2-5,TGCAGTGCTACCTACAGCGGTACTCTCCAAGAGACCCAGTACTTC,CSATYSGTLQETQYF
TRBV28,TRBD2,many,TRBJ2-7,TGTGCCACCTCCGGGACTAGCGGGGTTTTCTCCTACGAGCAGTACTTC,CATSGTSGVFSYEQYF
TRBV10-3,.,medium-sized,TRBJ2-3,TGTGCCATCAGCAGCAGCAGCACAGATACGCAGTATTTT,CAISSSSTDTQYF
TRBV5-4,.,many,TRBJ2-5,TGTGCCAGCAGCTTACGTCGGGACCTACTGGAGACCCAGTACTTC,CASSLRRDLLETQYF
TRBV7-2,.,many,TRBJ2-2,TGTGCCAGCAGCTTAATGGCAGGGGGGTTGACCGGGGAGCTGTTTTTT,CASSLMAGGLTGELFF
TRBV18,.,.,TRBJ1-1,TGTGCCAGCTCACCACTCCCCCTAAGGGCAGAGGGTAACACTGAAGCTTTCTTT,CASSPLPLRAEGNTEAFF
TRBV7-9,.,many,TRBJ2-3,TGTGCCAGCAGCTTATTTTTTCGGATCGGGGCAGATACGCAGTATTTT,CASSLFFRIGADTQYF
TRBV20-1,.,many,TRBJ1-2,TGCAGTGCTAGAGGGCAGGCAGGGGAAACTTTTAACTATGGCTACACCTTC,CSARGQAGETFNYGYTF